This T cell receptor beta chain was sequenced during a study of T cell clones after liver transplantation. Study-level information: Subjects received no induction therapy and standard immunosuppression until randomization at 12-24 months post-transplant.

Measured with immunoSEQ multiplex PCR; TCRdb has only the in-frame clones, and not every one. The profile shows 20,000 to 25,000 clones, approximately 95% of them singletons. With respect to this clone: Antigen specificity is unknown.

Study-wide findings and caveats: Small, mixed patient groups and varying post-transplant times limit these conclusions.

CDR3 length equals 15 residues. CDR1 is SEHNR and CDR2 is FQNEAQ in the germline V gene (reference sequence). V lost 0 bases and J 1 base, leaving 10 bases between the germline ends. This TCR was sampled from a human patient who received a liver transplant. Some T cells may trace back to the graft donor. The specimen comprised CD8+ T cells from blood, sampled less than 27 months after liver transplant. The chain couples TRBV7-9 to TRBJ2-7; D unclear. The CDR3 spells CASSLAQRVSYEQYF. In DNA form, the CDR3 reads TGTGCCAGCAGCTTAGCGCAAAGGGTATCCTACGAGCAGTACTTC.